This note documents a single T cell receptor beta chain sequence. These data come from a study of T cell changes during pregnancy in multiple sclerosis. The CDR3 totals 15 residues. The junction had 7 bases not matched to a gene; V was cut back by 3 bases and J by 4 bases. Germline V gene sequence: CDR1 MDHEN, CDR2 SYDVKM. Repertoires were generated with immunoSEQ multiplex PCR, while TCRdb's copy carries only in-frame clones and drops some. The sample yields some 100,000 clones, almost 95% seen once. This TCR derives from a female donor with multiple sclerosis, enrolled in a pregnancy study. Sequenced material: peripheral blood, taken before pregnancy. The rearrangement uses TRBV28 and TRBJ2-3; the match to TRBD2 covers 7 bases. The CDR3 spells CASSFSGEGPDTQYF. The CDR3, as DNA: TGTGCCAGCAGTTTCTCGGGGGAGGGCCCAGATACGCAGTATTTT.